This T cell receptor beta chain was sequenced during a study of cytomegalovirus exposure and HLA in healthy donors. Whole-study results and caveats: Compared with the roughly 670-donor mean, an Asian-associated ancestry cluster reportedly had fewer N-insertions, according to a later analysis. A later analysis found most CMV-associated TCR beta chains apparently HLA-restricted. What a later analysis showed was that several of the most significant clusters appeared linked to common viral pathogens.

The PCR used 60 Vbeta and 13 Jbeta primers. TCRdb keeps only in-frame clones here, not all; method: immunoSEQ multiplex PCR. The sample has 150,000 to 200,000 clones, around 82% seen once. The germline gives CDR1 SGHKS, CDR2 YYEKEE (reference sequence). Unmatched junction bases numbered 4, after V lost 4 bases and J lost 5 bases. The CDR3 length is 13 residues. A note on this clone: What it binds is unknown.

This clonotype was sampled from a woman aged 45-59 years in good health and CMV-seropositive. The chain links TRBV5-5 to TRBJ2-5; 8 bases align to TRBD1. Sequencing was done on a sample of PBMCs. CDR3 region: CASSIRQGETQYF. Written as DNA, the CDR3 is TGTGCCAGCAGCATACGACAGGGGGAGACCCAGTACTTC. Full variable domain (rest looked up from reference TRBV5-5 and TRBJ2-5): DAGVTQSPTHLIKTRGQQVTLRCSPISGHKSVSWYQQVLGQGPQFIFQYYEKEERGRGNFPDRFSARQFPNYSSELNVNALLLGDSALYLCASSIRQGETQYFGPGTRLLVL.